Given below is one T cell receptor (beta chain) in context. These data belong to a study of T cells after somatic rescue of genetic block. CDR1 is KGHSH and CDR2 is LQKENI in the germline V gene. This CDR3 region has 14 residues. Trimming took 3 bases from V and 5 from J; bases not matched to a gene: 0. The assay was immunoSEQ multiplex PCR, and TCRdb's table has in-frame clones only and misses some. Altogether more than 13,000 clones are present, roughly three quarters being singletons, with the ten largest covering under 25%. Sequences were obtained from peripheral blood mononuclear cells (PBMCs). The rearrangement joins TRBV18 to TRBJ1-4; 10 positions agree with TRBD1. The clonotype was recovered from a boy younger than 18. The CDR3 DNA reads TGTGCCAGCTCACCGGGACAGGGGAATGAAAAACTGTTTTTT. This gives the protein CASSPGQGNEKLFF.